What follows are 21 T cell receptor beta chains derived from one specimen sequenced in a study of T cell repertoires in cytomegalovirus infection. From the reads, TCRdb called clonotypes with MiXCR, one entry per CDR3 protein. The profile shows more than 650,000 distinct CDR3 sequences, 35% to 40% of them singletons. Sequencing used PBMCs. These receptors came from a human donor in good health (CMV status not recorded). Some clones in this sample may be carry-over from other donors' samples.

This chain joins TRBV2 and TRBJ1-1; D is unresolved. Trimming removed 9 bases at V and 1 base at J, with 9 bases between. The CDR3 has 12 residues. Germline V lookup: CDR1 SNHLY, CDR2 FYNNEI. The chain's CDR3 is CARARRNTEAFF. The CDR3 nucleotides are TGTGCCAGAGCCAGGCGGAACACTGAAGCTTTCTTT. Using reference TRBV2 and TRBJ1-1 for the parts outside the CDR3, the full variable domain is EPEVTQTPSHQVTQMGQEVILRCVPISNHLYFYWYRQILGQKVEFLVSFYNNEISEKSEIFDDQFSVERPDGSNFTLKIRSTKLEDSAMYFCARARRNTEAFFGQGTRLTVV.

V usage is TRBV7-8 and J usage is TRBJ2-7; 8 bases match TRBD1. In germline, CDR1 is SGHVS, CDR2 FQNEAQ. Unmatched junction bases numbered 5, after V lost 2 bases and J lost 5 bases. The CDR3 is 14 amino acids. CDR3 loop: CASSLQGASNEQYF. The CDR3 nucleotides read TGTGCCAGCAGCTTACAGGGGGCGTCGAACGAGCAGTACTTC.

This chain links TRBV11-2 with TRBJ1-6; D is unclear. CDR1 SGHAT and CDR2 FQNNGV come from the germline V gene. The V and J ends lost 5 bases and 5 bases respectively, with 10 bases between them. The CDR3 extends over 14 amino acids. In nucleotides, the CDR3 is TGTGCCAGCAGCCCCCCGCGAGATAATTCACCCCTCCACTTT. As protein: CASSPPRDNSPLHF.

This clonotype was observed a handful of times. The V gene is TRBV7-8, the J gene TRBJ2-3; 8 bases align to TRBD2. CDR1 SGHVS and CDR2 FQNEAQ come from the germline V gene. V gave up 2 bases and J gave up 8 bases; unmatched junction bases: 18. The CDR3 sequence is 18 residues long. CDR3 nucleotides: TGTGCCAGCAGCTTACGCCGACCGGGACTAGTGGAATCATCTACGCAGTATTTT. Its protein product is CASSLRRPGLVESSTQYF. The whole variable domain, remainder taken from reference TRBV7-8 and TRBJ2-3, is GAGVSQSPRYKVAKRGQDVALRCDPISGHVSLFWYQQALGQGPEFLTYFQNEAQLDKSGLPSDRFFAERPEGSVSTLKIQRTQQEDSAVYLCASSLRRPGLVESSTQYFGPGTRLTVL.

This clonotype has just a few counts. The J gene is TRBJ2-1, the V gene TRBV27; no clear D. V was clipped by 4 bases and J by 4 bases, with 8 bases between them. CDR1 is MNHEY and CDR2 is SMNVEV in the germline V gene (reference sequence). This CDR3 has 13 residues. The CDR3 DNA follows: TGTGCCAGCAGTTCACGACTGTACAATGAGCAGTTCTTC. It encodes CASSSRLYNEQFF.

V gene TRBV28 combines with J gene TRBJ2-7; unclear D gene. Trimming left V 3 bases short and J 3 bases short, with 21 bases between. CDR3 size: 17 residues. Germline CDR1 MDHEN, CDR2 SYDVKM. The CDR3, as DNA: TGTGCCAGCAGTTTGTTCCCCACAGACCTGGGGTTCTACGAGCAGTACTTC. Translated: CASSLFPTDLGFYEQYF.

This clonotype was observed many times. The J gene is TRBJ1-1, the V gene TRBV7-6; D perhaps matches TRBD1 (5 bases). CDR3 length equals 15 residues. Germline V lookup: CDR1 SGHVS, CDR2 FNYEAQ. V shed 2 bases and J shed 2 bases, with 12 bases lying between them. This CDR3 reads CASSLSQGGNTEAFF. The CDR3 DNA is TGTGCCAGCAGCTTATCTCAGGGAGGAAACACTGAAGCTTTCTTT.

This clonotype has more than one count but fewer than ten. The chain links TRBV5-1 to TRBJ2-5; 8 positions match TRBD2. The junction had 3 bases not matched to a gene; V was cut back by 2 bases and J by 0 bases. The CDR3 length is 15 residues. Germline CDR1 and CDR2: SGHRS and YFSETQ. The CDR3 sequence: CASSFRGGNQETQYF. In DNA form, the CDR3 reads TGCGCCAGCAGCTTTCGCGGGGGGAACCAAGAGACCCAGTACTTC.

J is TRBJ2-7 and V is TRBV19; the D is unclear. Germline CDR1 and CDR2: LNHDA and SQIVND (reference sequence). This CDR3 has 13 residues. The V end lost 2 bases, the J end lost 2 bases, and 7 bases lay between the germline ends. The DNA for the CDR3 is TGTGCCAGTAGTATACGGCTGGCCTACGAGCAGTACTTC. It codes for CASSIRLAYEQYF.

The sample holds many counts of this clonotype. J is TRBJ1-2 and V is TRBV28; D is undetermined. The germline CDR1 and CDR2 sequences are MDHEN and SYDVKM. Between the trimmed V and J ends, which lost 2 bases and 2 bases, there was a span of 9 bases. The CDR3 is 14 amino acids. DNA of the CDR3: TGTGCCAGCAGTTTACTGGGGTACAACTATGGCTACACCTTC. The encoded protein is CASSLLGYNYGYTF.

This clonotype was counted only a few times. The J gene is TRBJ1-1, the V gene TRBV7-2; possible D gene TRBD1, 6 bases. V lost 5 bases to trimming and J lost 0 bases, with 16 bases between them. This CDR3 is built from 16 residues. Germline CDR1 reads SGHTA; CDR2 reads FQGNSA. The CDR3 loop is CASSEMGHRMNTEAFF. CDR3 sequence (DNA): TGTGCCAGCAGCGAGATGGGACACCGGATGAACACTGAAGCTTTCTTT.

V is TRBV12-3 or TRBV12-4 and J is TRBJ1-5, with D possibly matching TRBD1 (5 bases). The CDR3 has 15 residues. Trimming took 3 bases from V and 6 from J, leaving 15 bases between them. The CDR3 reads CASSFSGAMGQPQHF. In DNA form, the CDR3 reads TGTGCCAGCAGTTTCAGTGGGGCCATGGGTCAGCCCCAGCATTTT.

CDR3 coding DNA: TGCAGTGCTAACACAGGGAATTGGCACGAGCAGTACTTC. Its protein product is CSANTGNWHEQYF. This chain links TRBV20-1 with TRBJ2-7; a possible D gene is TRBD1 (6 bases). Germline V gene data show CDR1 as DFQATT and CDR2 as SNEGSKA (reference sequence). CDR3 size: 13 residues. V lost 4 bases to trimming and J lost 5 bases, with 15 bases between them.

This clonotype was counted between two and nine times. The chain employs TRBV5-6 and TRBJ1-2; 7 bases are a match to TRBD1. Trimming at V came to 4 bases and at J to 7 bases, leaving 13 bases not matched to a gene. The germline gives CDR1 SGHDT, CDR2 YYEEEE. This CDR3 has 15 residues. The CDR3 is CASSHRFDRVGGYTF. CDR3 nucleotides: TGTGCCAGCAGCCACCGATTTGACAGGGTAGGTGGCTACACCTTC.

This clonotype was seen a few times. The rearrangement links TRBV4-2 to TRBJ1-1, with D hard to call. Deletions cut 4 bases from V and 9 bases from J, with 21 bases between. The CDR3 is 15 amino acids. The V gene's germline CDR1 is LGHNA and CDR2 YNFKEQ. The CDR3 sequence is CASSPVGLDLFQAFF. CDR3 in DNA: TGTGCCAGCAGCCCGGTGGGGTTGGATCTCTTTCAAGCTTTCTTT.

This clonotype was seen ten or more times. Here the CDR3 DNA reads TGTGCCAGCAGCCGAGACAGGGTAGACACCGGGGAGCTGTTTTTT. The encoded protein is CASSRDRVDTGELFF. The V call is TRBV7-2, the J call TRBJ2-2, with 7 bases that match TRBD1. Germline lookup yields CDR1 SGHTA and CDR2 FQGNSA. With 5 bases clipped from V and 3 bases from J, the junction kept 6 bases outside the gene matches. The CDR3 covers 15 residues.

The gene calls are TRBV4-1 and TRBJ1-6, with D hard to call. V lost 0 bases to trimming and J lost 6 bases, with 9 bases between them. This CDR3 is 15 amino acids long. Germline V lookup: CDR1 MGHRA, CDR2 YSYEKL. The CDR3 region has the DNA TGCGCCAGCAGCCAAGATAGGGCGTTTAATTCACCCCTCCACTTT. It codes for CASSQDRAFNSPLHF.

The genes are TRBV15 and TRBJ2-1, with 14 positions matching TRBD2. The J segment lost 8 bases and the V segment lost 3 bases, leaving 3 bases of the junction unmatched. Germline V gene sequence: CDR1 LNHNV, CDR2 YYDKDF (reference sequence). This CDR3 spans 15 amino acids. The CDR3 DNA follows: TGTGCCACCAGCAGTGGGACTAGCGGGAGTTATGAGCAGTTCTTC. Translation gives CATSSGTSGSYEQFF.

V usage is TRBV6-2 or TRBV6-3 and J usage is TRBJ2-2, with a tentative D call TRBD2 (6 bases). Trimming stripped 2 bases from V and 0 bases from J, with 19 bases between. In germline, CDR1 is MNHEY, CDR2 SVGEGT. This CDR3 spans 19 amino acids. The CDR3 sequence: CASSYTPGRRAANTGELFF. The CDR3 nucleotides are TGTGCCAGCAGTTACACTCCAGGCAGGAGGGCCGCGAACACCGGGGAGCTGTTTTTT.

This chain uses TRBV20-1 with TRBJ2-5, with TRBD1 identical over 10 bases. V was pared by 6 bases and J by 0 bases, with 13 bases of the junction left unmatched. CDR1 DFQATT and CDR2 SNEGSKA come from the germline V gene (reference sequence). The CDR3 consists of 17 residues. The CDR3 spells CSARDAGGTGDQETQYF. CDR3 DNA: TGCAGTGCCCGCGATGCCGGCGGGACAGGGGACCAAGAGACCCAGTACTTC.

The CDR3: CASSPISVIWAKNIQYF. DNA of the CDR3: TGTGCCAGCAGCCCCATTTCTGTGATTTGGGCCAAAAACATTCAGTACTTC. V gene TRBV4-2 combines with J gene TRBJ2-4; no reliable D call. V gave up 4 bases and J gave up 1 base, with 17 bases separating them. The CDR3 length is 17 residues. Germline values: CDR1 LGHNA, CDR2 YNFKEQ.